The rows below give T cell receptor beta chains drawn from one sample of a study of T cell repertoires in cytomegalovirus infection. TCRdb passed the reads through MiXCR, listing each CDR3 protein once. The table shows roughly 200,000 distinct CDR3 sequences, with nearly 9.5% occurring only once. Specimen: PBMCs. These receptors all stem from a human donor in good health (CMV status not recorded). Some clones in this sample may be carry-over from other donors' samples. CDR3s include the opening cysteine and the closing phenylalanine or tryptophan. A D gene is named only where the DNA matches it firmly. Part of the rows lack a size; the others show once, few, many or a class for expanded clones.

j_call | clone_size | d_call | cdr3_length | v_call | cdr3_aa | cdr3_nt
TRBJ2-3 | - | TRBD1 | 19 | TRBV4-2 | CASSQDGGQGSSFTDTQYF | TGTGCCAGCAGCCAAGATGGAGGACAGGGGTCTTCTTTCACAGATACGCAGTATTTT
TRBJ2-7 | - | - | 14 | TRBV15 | CATSRDYREAEQYF | TGTGCCACCAGCAGAGATTATCGAGAAGCCGAGCAGTACTTC
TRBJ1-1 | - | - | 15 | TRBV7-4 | CASRGGRQVPTEAFF | TGTGCCAGCAGAGGGGGTCGTCAGGTTCCCACTGAAGCTTTCTTT
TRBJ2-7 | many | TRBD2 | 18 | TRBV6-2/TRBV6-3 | CASSYELAGGHDSYEQYF | TGTGCCAGCAGTTACGAACTAGCGGGAGGTCACGACTCCTACGAGCAGTACTTC
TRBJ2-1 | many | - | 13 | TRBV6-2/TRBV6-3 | CASSYSKSSEGFF | TGTGCCAGCAGTTACTCGAAATCGAGCGAGGGGTTCTTC
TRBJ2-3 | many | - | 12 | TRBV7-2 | CASSLARGTQYF | TGTGCCAGCAGCTTAGCGCGGGGTACGCAGTATTTT
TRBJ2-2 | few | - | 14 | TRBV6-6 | CASTRGPNTGELFF | TGTGCCAGCACACGGGGCCCGAACACCGGGGAGCTGTTTTTT
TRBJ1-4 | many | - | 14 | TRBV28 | CASSFAGTNEKLFF | TGTGCCAGCAGTTTTGCGGGGACTAATGAAAAACTGTTTTTT
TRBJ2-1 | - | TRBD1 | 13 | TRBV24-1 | CATTGQAHNEQFF | TGTGCCACAACAGGACAGGCCCACAATGAGCAGTTCTTC
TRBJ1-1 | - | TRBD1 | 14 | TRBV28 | CASSRQGENTEAFF | TGTGCCAGCAGCCGACAGGGGGAGAACACTGAAGCTTTCTTT
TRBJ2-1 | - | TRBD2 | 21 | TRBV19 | CASSLMAGTSGRAGSYNEQFF | TGTGCCAGTAGCCTCATGGCCGGGACTAGCGGGAGGGCGGGATCTTACAATGAGCAGTTCTTC
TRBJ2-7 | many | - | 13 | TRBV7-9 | CASSYREFGEQYF | TGTGCCAGCAGCTACAGGGAGTTCGGCGAGCAGTACTTC
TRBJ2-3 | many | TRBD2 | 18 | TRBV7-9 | CASSLGLAGEAVRHTQYF | TGTGCCAGCAGCTTGGGACTAGCGGGAGAAGCGGTTAGGCATACGCAGTATTTT
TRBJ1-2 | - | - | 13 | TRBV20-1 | CSARKGLEYGYTF | TGCAGTGCTAGGAAAGGATTAGAGTATGGCTACACCTTC
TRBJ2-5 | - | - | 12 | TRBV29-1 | CSVVAEKETQYF | TGCAGCGTTGTAGCCGAGAAAGAGACCCAGTACTTC
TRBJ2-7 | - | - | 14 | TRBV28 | CASSPGSYNYEQYF | TGTGCCAGCAGTCCGGGCAGCTACAACTACGAGCAGTACTTC
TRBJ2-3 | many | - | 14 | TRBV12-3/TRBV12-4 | CASSQGNRGDTQYF | TGTGCCAGCAGTCAGGGTAACCGGGGAGATACGCAGTATTTT
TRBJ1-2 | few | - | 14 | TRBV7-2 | CASSSPGQPYGYTF | TGTGCCAGCAGCTCGCCGGGCCAGCCCTATGGCTACACCTTC